The TCR beta chain under discussion was sequenced for a study of T cell responses to AZD1222 COVID-19 vaccine. Germline V gene lookup returns CDR1 SNHLY and CDR2 FYNNEI. Between the trimmed V and J ends, which lost 6 bases and 8 bases, there was a span of 16 bases. CDR3 length: 13 amino acids. Using immunoSEQ multiplex PCR, the repertoire was profiled, and TCRdb retains in-frame clones only, with some absent. The profile shows about 61,000 clones, around nine tenths of them singletons. A remark on this clone: What it recognizes is unknown.

General study points: Reportedly, nearly half the spike-specific TCRs target unmutated variant regions. Clonal diversity was possibly underestimated; the donors were predominantly white British and more often female. Spike-specific TCR depth and breadth grew after two AZD1222 doses.

This specimen was peripheral blood, taken on day 0 of AZD1222 vaccination. V usage is TRBV2 and J usage is TRBJ1-2; maybe TRBD1 (5 bases). This TCR was sampled from an adult in good health. CDR3 coding DNA: TGTGCCAGCAGAAGGGACTGGGGAGAGGGCTACACCTTC. This translates into CASRRDWGEGYTF.